Listed here are 5 T cell receptor beta chains from one sample, sequenced in a study of human T cells and chemical hapten exposure. Time point here: pre-sensitization, week 0. Treatment defined: therapeutic diphenylcyclopropenone sensitization with weekly scalp DPC. TCRdb re-derived calls from the RACE reads in MiXCR, one entry per CDR3 protein. The sample records 300,000 to 450,000 distinct CDR3 sequences, roughly 6% being singletons. Sequencing was performed on whole blood, taken in connection with sensitization to the hapten diphenylcyclopropenone (DPC). These receptors were taken from a woman aged 18-35 years with alopecia areata. Some clones in this sample may be carry-over from other donors' samples.

With respect to this clonotype: One junction end does not reproduce the germline sequence, and a read error may be involved. The chain joins TRBV29-1 to TRBJ2-1; TRBD2 matches 8 bases. The CDR3 is 14 amino acids. Germline CDR1 and CDR2: SQVTM and ANQGSEA. The CDR3 sequence: CSAELGLVYNEQFF. CDR3 nucleotide sequence: TGCAGCGCTGAATTGGGACTAGTCTACAATGAGCAGTTCTTC.

The rearrangement joins TRBV7-2 to TRBJ1-5; tentatively, D is TRBD1 (6 bases). Trimming cost V 4 bases and J 3 bases, with 13 bases left between them. Per the germline V gene, CDR1 is SGHTA and CDR2 is FQGNSA. This CDR3 contains 15 residues. CDR3 sequence: CASSYTGQINQPQHF. CDR3 DNA: TGTGCCAGCAGCTATACCGGACAGATCAATCAGCCCCAGCATTTT. The variable domain in full, with the rest retrieved from reference TRBV7-2 and TRBJ1-5, is GAGVSQSPSNKVTEKGKDVELRCDPISGHTALYWYRQSLGQGLEFLIYFQGNSAPDKSGLPSDRFSAERTGGSVSTLTIQRTQQEDSAVYLCASSYTGQINQPQHFGDGTRLSIL.

V gene TRBV6-4 combines with J gene TRBJ2-1; D is perhaps TRBD2 (5 bases). Germline V gene data show CDR1 as MRHNA and CDR2 as SNTAGT. The CDR3 is made up of 13 amino acids. Trimming left V 3 bases short and J 9 bases short, with 12 bases between. CDR3: CASSEGDSGEQFF. CDR3 sequence (DNA): TGTGCCAGCAGTGAGGGAGATTCTGGTGAGCAGTTCTTC.

In its sample, this clonotype was seen a few times. The V and J genes are TRBV20-1 and TRBJ1-2; 8 positions match TRBD1. This CDR3 has 17 residues. Germline V CDR1 and CDR2: DFQATT, SNEGSKA (reference sequence). J lost 0 bases, V lost 0 bases, and 9 bases had no gene match. Here the CDR3 DNA reads TGCAGTGCTAGAGACCAGGGGGCCGTGGGACCTAACTATGGCTACACCTTC. It specifies CSARDQGAVGPNYGYTF.

As DNA, the CDR3 is TGTGCCAGCAGCCCCAGTGGAACAAATCTCTATGGCTACACCTTC. Encoded protein: CASSPSGTNLYGYTF. The gene calls are TRBV7-3 and TRBJ1-2, with no clear D. The CDR3 contains 15 residues. Germline V gene lookup returns CDR1 SGHTA and CDR2 FQGTGA. Trimming took off 5 bases at V and 4 bases at J, with 17 bases between the two ends.